The 21 T cell receptor beta chains in this list originate from one sample, sequenced in a study of T cell clonotyping in hematopoietic cell transplantation. Method: immunoSEQ multiplex PCR; TCRdb's copy keeps in-frame clones and lacks some. The sample carries around 14,000 clones, about three fifths recorded once. The source material was PBMCs. The receptor source for this set is a human donor who either received an allogeneic hematopoietic cell transplant for a myeloid malignancy or was a related donor (not recorded which). Some clones in this sample may be carry-over from other donors' samples.

This chain joins TRBV2 and TRBJ2-3; the D gene could be TRBD1 or TRBD2 (5 bases each). Germline CDR1 and CDR2: SNHLY and FYNNEI. The ends were cut back, 6 bases at V and 2 bases at J, with 15 bases in the middle. The length of the CDR3 is 15 residues. CDR3 sequence (DNA): TGTGCCAGCAGCCCCGGGACCGCCTCCACAGATACGCAGTATTTT. Amino acid sequence: CASSPGTASTDTQYF.

The table lists this clone with a few counts. CDR3 protein: CALGGGAGANVLTF. As DNA, the CDR3 is TGTGCTTTGGGGGGAGGGGCTGGGGCCAACGTCCTGACTTTC. This chain links TRBV30 with TRBJ2-6, with 7 bases that match TRBD2. CDR3 length equals 14 residues. In germline, CDR1 is GTSNPN, CDR2 SVGIG (reference sequence).

The V and J genes are TRBV28 and TRBJ1-5; 9 bases fit TRBD1. V trimming: 6 bases; J trimming: 4 bases; junction bases outside the gene matches: 7. Germline V gene sequence: CDR1 MDHEN, CDR2 SYDVKM. CDR3 length: 15 amino acids. CDR3 loop: CASRPSGTGNQPQHF. The CDR3 nucleotides are TGTGCCAGCAGGCCGTCCGGGACAGGGAATCAGCCCCAGCATTTT. The variable domain in full, with the rest retrieved from reference TRBV28 and TRBJ1-5, is DVKVTQSSRYLVKRTGEKVFLECVQDMDHENMFWYRQDPGLGLRLIYFSYDVKMKEKGDIPEGYSVSREKKERFSLILESASTNQTSMYLCASRPSGTGNQPQHFGDGTRLSIL.

The rearrangement links TRBV7-8 to TRBJ1-2; the D gene is possibly TRBD1 (5 bases). Germline values: CDR1 SGHVS, CDR2 FQNEAQ. The CDR3 extends over 16 amino acids. Trimming took 0 bases from V and 8 from J, leaving 19 bases between them. The CDR3: CASSLARGGRRGGYTF. CDR3 DNA: TGTGCCAGCAGCTTAGCGCGAGGAGGGCGACGGGGCGGCTACACCTTC.

This clone was observed once. This rearrangement joins TRBV29-1 to TRBJ1-1; D gene ambiguous. This CDR3 contains 10 residues. Per germline, CDR1 SQVTM and CDR2 ANQGSEA. V was pared by 7 bases and J by 5 bases, with 8 bases between. CDR3 in amino acids: CSGVGTEAFF. The CDR3 DNA sequence: TGCAGCGGTGTGGGAACTGAAGCTTTCTTT. Complete variable domain (other parts from reference TRBV29-1 and TRBJ1-1): SAVISQKPSRDICQRGTSLTIQCQVDSQVTMMFWYRQQPGQSLTLIATANQGSEATYESGFVIDKFPISRPNLTFSTLTVSNMSPEDSSIYLCSGVGTEAFFGQGTRLTVV.

J is TRBJ2-6 and V is TRBV7-2; D not certain. The CDR3 spans 14 residues. Germline assignment: CDR1 SGHTA and CDR2 FQGNSA. Trimming cost V 5 bases and J 0 bases, with 5 bases left between them. CDR3: CASSRDSGANVLTF. The CDR3 bases are TGTGCCAGCAGCAGAGACTCTGGGGCCAACGTCCTGACTTTC.

J is TRBJ2-7 and V is TRBV6-6; D could derive from TRBD1 or TRBD2 (5 bases each). The germline V gene has CDR1 MNHNY and CDR2 SVGAGI (reference sequence). The CDR3 extends over 13 amino acids. The V gene lost 2 bases and the J gene lost 7 bases, with 12 bases spanning the gap. This CDR3 is CASSYRDPGEQYF. The DNA for the CDR3 is TGTGCCAGCAGTTACAGGGACCCGGGGGAGCAGTACTTC.

The chain recombines TRBV6-5 with TRBJ1-5; possibly TRBD1 for D (5 bases). This CDR3 contains 16 residues. CDR1 and CDR2 from the germline V gene are MNHEY and SVGAGI. V was shortened by 2 bases and J by 1 base, with 12 bases between the two germline ends. The CDR3: CASSYRGLGSNQPQHF. Here the CDR3 DNA reads TGTGCCAGCAGTTACAGGGGCTTAGGGAGCAATCAGCCCCAGCATTTT.

The V and J genes are TRBV10-3 and TRBJ2-2; 7 nucleotides line up with TRBD1. The J segment lost 1 base and the V segment lost 2 bases, leaving 1 base of the junction unmatched. The CDR3 covers 15 residues. Germline CDR1 is ENHRY and CDR2 is SYGVKD. The CDR3 reads CAISETGENTGELFF. The DNA for the CDR3 is TGTGCCATCAGTGAGACAGGGGAGAACACCGGGGAGCTGTTTTTT.

The gene calls are TRBV2 and TRBJ2-2, with 9 bases that match TRBD1. The CDR3 sequence is 15 residues long. The J segment lost 6 bases and the V segment lost 6 bases, leaving 8 bases of the junction unmatched. Germline V gene sequence: CDR1 SNHLY, CDR2 FYNNEI. The CDR3 DNA sequence: TGTGCCAGCAGGACCGGGACAGGGTGGTCCGGGGAGCTGTTTTTT. It is translated as CASRTGTGWSGELFF. The full variable domain, completed using reference TRBV2 and TRBJ2-2, is EPEVTQTPSHQVTQMGQEVILRCVPISNHLYFYWYRQILGQKVEFLVSFYNNEISEKSEIFDDQFSVERPDGSNFTLKIRSTKLEDSAMYFCASRTGTGWSGELFFGEGSRLTVL.

The rearrangement joins TRBV5-6 to TRBJ2-7, with D tentatively TRBD1 (6 bases). V shed 2 bases and J shed 3 bases, with 12 bases lying between them. The CDR3 runs 14 residues. CDR1 and CDR2 from the germline V gene are SGHDT and YYEEEE. CDR3 DNA: TGTGCCAGCAGCTTCGGCAGGGGTATCTACGAGCAGTACTTC. Amino acid sequence: CASSFGRGIYEQYF.

CDR3 residues: CISFNYGYTF. CDR3 bases: TGCATTAGCTTCAACTATGGCTACACCTTC. The chain couples TRBV20-1 to TRBJ1-2; unclear D gene. CDR3 length: 10 residues. Germline V gene data show CDR1 as DFQATT and CDR2 as SNEGSKA (reference sequence).

The chain joins TRBV6-6 to TRBJ2-7, with a tentative D call TRBD1 (6 bases). The CDR3 runs 16 residues. V lost 0 bases and J 6 bases, leaving 18 bases between the germline ends. From germline, CDR1 is MNHNY and CDR2 SVGAGI (reference sequence). CDR3 loop: CASSYSIRDIPGEQYF. The CDR3 DNA sequence: TGTGCCAGCAGTTACTCTATACGGGACATTCCTGGCGAGCAGTACTTC.

The genes are TRBV4-1 and TRBJ1-5; D possibly corresponds to TRBD1 (6 bases). There are 13 residues in the CDR3. Germline CDR1 reads MGHRA; CDR2 reads YSYEKL. V was trimmed by 3 bases and J by 7 bases, leaving 10 bases between them. Written as DNA, the CDR3 is TGCGCCAGCAGCCACACACAGGGACAGCCCCAGCATTTT. It specifies CASSHTQGQPQHF.

This clone has just one count. The chain carries TRBV7-8 and TRBJ1-3; no clear D. Trimming removed 5 bases from V and 0 bases from J, with 11 bases in between. The germline V gene has CDR1 SGHVS and CDR2 FQNEAQ. The CDR3 extends over 15 amino acids. The CDR3, as DNA: TGTGCCAGCAGCCCGGCCTTGAGCTCTGGAAACACCATATATTTT. It yields the protein CASSPALSSGNTIYF.

This clone has a handful of counts. V gene TRBV11-2 combines with J gene TRBJ1-6; D is ambiguous. There are 12 residues in the CDR3. The germline V gene encodes CDR1 SGHAT and CDR2 FQNNGV. The ends were cut back, 2 bases at V and 7 bases at J, with 3 bases in the middle. CDR3 sequence (DNA): TGTGCCAGCAGCTTAATAAATTCACCCCTCCACTTT. Amino acid sequence: CASSLINSPLHF. Drawing the rest from reference TRBV11-2 and TRBJ1-6, the complete variable domain is EAGVAQSPRYKIIEKRQSVAFWCNPISGHATLYWYQQILGQGPKLLIQFQNNGVVDDSQLPKDRFSAERLKGVDSTLKIQPAKLEDSAVYLCASSLINSPLHFGNGTRLTVT.

The chain recombines TRBV29-1 with TRBJ1-1; D is perhaps TRBD1 (6 bases). Deletions cut 5 bases from V and 3 bases from J, with 16 bases between. Germline V CDR1 and CDR2: SQVTM, ANQGSEA. The CDR3 is 14 amino acids. The CDR3 sequence: CSVWTAQGYTEAFF. The DNA for the CDR3 is TGCAGCGTTTGGACAGCCCAAGGCTACACTGAAGCTTTCTTT.

This sequence joins TRBV30 and TRBJ2-7; TRBD1 aligns across 7 bases. The CDR3 runs 17 residues. Per germline, CDR1 GTSNPN and CDR2 SVGIG (reference sequence). The junction had 17 bases not matched to a gene; V was cut back by 2 bases and J by 4 bases. CDR3 loop: CAWSYLATGLVSYEQYF. The CDR3 region has the DNA TGTGCCTGGAGTTATTTGGCGACAGGGTTAGTTTCTTACGAGCAGTACTTC.

This rearrangement joins TRBV30 to TRBJ2-1; no definite D call. CDR1 GTSNPN and CDR2 SVGIG come from the germline V gene (reference sequence). Deletions cut 2 bases from V and 9 bases from J, with 14 bases between. This CDR3 comprises 13 residues. The CDR3 DNA is TGTGCCTGGAGTTCGATCACTCGTGGTGAGCAGTTCTTC. Its translation is CAWSSITRGEQFF.

This clone has only a few counts. Germline and junction disagree at one end, which may indicate a read error. The chain recombines TRBV5-6 with TRBJ1-5; 9 positions agree with TRBD1. This CDR3 has 14 amino acids. Germline V lookup: CDR1 SGHDT, CDR2 YYEEEE. The CDR3 coding sequence is TGTGCCAGCAGCCCGGGACAGGGTGGCCAGCTCCAGCATTTT. Translating gives CASSPGQGGQLQHF.

This clone was seen only once. This rearrangement joins TRBV7-2 to TRBJ2-5; perhaps TRBD1 as D (6 bases). The end of the DNA aligns better with TRBJ2-7, so the J call may be wrong. Germline-derived CDR1 and CDR2 are SGHTA and FQGNSA. The CDR3 has 15 residues. CDR3 region: CASSSRYAGVDEQYF. The CDR3 DNA reads TGTGCCAGCAGCTCCCGATACGCAGGGGTAGACGAGCAGTACTTC.